This TCR beta chain was obtained from a study of OX40 agonist ivuxolimab in advanced cancers. Across the whole study: Ivuxolimab, an antibody acting as an agonist of OX40 (CD134), was used to treat patients. Patients were dosed intravenously with ivuxolimab at 0.01 to 10 mg/kg every 2 weeks. The diagnoses of dose-escalation patients were hepatocellular carcinoma, melanoma, renal cell or head and neck cancer. Participants averaged approximately 65 years of age (range roughly 23 to 90) and were around 80% male.

The length of the CDR3 is 17 residues. Germline CDR1 MDHEN, CDR2 SYDVKM. With 3 bases clipped from V and 11 bases from J, the junction kept 13 bases outside the gene matches. Here immunoSEQ multiplex PCR was the method, and the copy in TCRdb shows in-frame clones only, minus some. The profile covers roughly 77,000 clones, with more than 70% appearing a single time and 2% to 2.5% taken by the ten largest. The chain recombines TRBV28 with TRBJ1-6; TRBD1 matches 10 bases. The source is an adult with an advanced solid tumor such as melanoma, head and neck, liver or kidney cancer. The starting material was CD4+ or CD8+ T cells sorted from blood, obtained in a trial of the OX40 agonist ivuxolimab. The CDR3 here is CASSFRDRGHPGTPLHF. In DNA, the CDR3 is TGTGCCAGCAGTTTCCGCGACAGGGGGCACCCCGGGACACCCCTCCACTTT.